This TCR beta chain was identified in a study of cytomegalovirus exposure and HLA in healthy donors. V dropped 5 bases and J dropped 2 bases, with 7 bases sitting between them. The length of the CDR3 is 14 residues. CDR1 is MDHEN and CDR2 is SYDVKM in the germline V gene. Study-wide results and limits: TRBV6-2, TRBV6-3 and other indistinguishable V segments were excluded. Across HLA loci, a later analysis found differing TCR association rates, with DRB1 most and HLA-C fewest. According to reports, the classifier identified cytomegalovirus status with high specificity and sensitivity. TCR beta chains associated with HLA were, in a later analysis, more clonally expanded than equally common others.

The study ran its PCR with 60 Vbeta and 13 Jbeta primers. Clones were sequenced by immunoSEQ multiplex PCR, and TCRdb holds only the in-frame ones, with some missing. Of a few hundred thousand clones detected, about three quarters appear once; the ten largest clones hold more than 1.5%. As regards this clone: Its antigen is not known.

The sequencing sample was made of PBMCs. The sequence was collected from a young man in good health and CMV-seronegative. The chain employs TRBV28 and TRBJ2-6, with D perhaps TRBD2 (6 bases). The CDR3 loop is CASSGGTGANVLTF. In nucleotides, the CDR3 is TGTGCCAGCAGTGGGGGGACTGGGGCCAACGTCCTGACTTTC. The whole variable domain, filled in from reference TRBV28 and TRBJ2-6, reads DVKVTQSSRYLVKRTGEKVFLECVQDMDHENMFWYRQDPGLGLRLIYFSYDVKMKEKGDIPEGYSVSREKKERFSLILESASTNQTSMYLCASSGGTGANVLTFGAGSRLTVL.